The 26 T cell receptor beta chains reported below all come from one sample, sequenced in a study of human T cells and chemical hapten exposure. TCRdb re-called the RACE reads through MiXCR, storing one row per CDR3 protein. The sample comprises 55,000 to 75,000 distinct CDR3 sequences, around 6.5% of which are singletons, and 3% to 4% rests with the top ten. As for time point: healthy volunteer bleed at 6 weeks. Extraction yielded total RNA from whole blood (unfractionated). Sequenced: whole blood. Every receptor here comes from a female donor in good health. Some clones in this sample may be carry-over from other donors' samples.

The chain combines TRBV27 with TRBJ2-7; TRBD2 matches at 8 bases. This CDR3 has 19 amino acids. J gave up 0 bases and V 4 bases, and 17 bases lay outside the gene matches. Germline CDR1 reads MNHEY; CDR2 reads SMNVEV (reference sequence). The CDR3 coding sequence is TGTGCCAGCAGTTCTGGGGTAGGGGTTATAGCGGGACTCTCCTACGAGCAGTACTTC. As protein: CASSSGVGVIAGLSYEQYF.

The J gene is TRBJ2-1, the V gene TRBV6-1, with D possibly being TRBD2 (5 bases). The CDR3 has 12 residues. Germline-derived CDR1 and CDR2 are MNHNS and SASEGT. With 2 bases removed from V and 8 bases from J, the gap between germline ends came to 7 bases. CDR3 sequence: CASSESGDEQFF. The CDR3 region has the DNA TGTGCCAGCAGTGAAAGCGGCGATGAGCAGTTCTTC.

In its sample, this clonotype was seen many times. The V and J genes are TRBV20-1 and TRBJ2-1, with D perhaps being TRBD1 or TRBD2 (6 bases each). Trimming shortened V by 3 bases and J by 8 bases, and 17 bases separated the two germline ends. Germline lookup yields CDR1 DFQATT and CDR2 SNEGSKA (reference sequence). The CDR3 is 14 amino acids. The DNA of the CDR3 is TGCAGTGCTAGTCTGCGAGCGGAGGGGGATGAGCAGTTCTTC. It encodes CSASLRAEGDEQFF.

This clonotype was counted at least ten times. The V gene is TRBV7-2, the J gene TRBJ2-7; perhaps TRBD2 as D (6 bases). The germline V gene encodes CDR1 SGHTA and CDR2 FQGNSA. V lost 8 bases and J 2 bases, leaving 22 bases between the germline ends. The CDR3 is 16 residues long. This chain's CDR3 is CASGPYGGGVPYEQYF. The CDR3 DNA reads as TGTGCCAGCGGCCCTTATGGGGGAGGTGTACCCTACGAGCAGTACTTC.

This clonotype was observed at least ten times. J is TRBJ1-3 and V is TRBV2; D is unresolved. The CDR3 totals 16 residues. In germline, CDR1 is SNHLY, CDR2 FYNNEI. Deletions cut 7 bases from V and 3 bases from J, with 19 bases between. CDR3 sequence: CASTIETGSRGNTIYF. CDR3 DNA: TGTGCCAGCACCATCGAGACCGGGAGTCGTGGAAACACCATATATTTT.

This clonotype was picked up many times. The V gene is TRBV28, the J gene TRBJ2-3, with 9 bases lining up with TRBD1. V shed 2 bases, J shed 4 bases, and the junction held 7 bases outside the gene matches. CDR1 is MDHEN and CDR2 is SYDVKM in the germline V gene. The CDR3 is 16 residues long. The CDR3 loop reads CASSLARTGDSDTQYF. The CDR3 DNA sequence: TGTGCCAGCAGTTTAGCGCGGACAGGGGATTCAGATACGCAGTATTTT.

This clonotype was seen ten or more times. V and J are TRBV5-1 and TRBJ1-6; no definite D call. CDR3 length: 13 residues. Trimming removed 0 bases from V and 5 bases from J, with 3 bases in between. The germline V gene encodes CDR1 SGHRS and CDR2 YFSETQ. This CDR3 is CASSLDNNSPLHF. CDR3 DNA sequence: TGCGCCAGCAGCTTGGACAATAATTCACCCCTCCACTTT. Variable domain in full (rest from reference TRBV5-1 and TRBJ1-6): KAGVTQTPRYLIKTRGQQVTLSCSPISGHRSVSWYQQTPGQGLQFLFEYFSETQRNKGNFPGRFSGRQFSNSRSEMNVSTLELGDSALYLCASSLDNNSPLHFGNGTRLTVT.

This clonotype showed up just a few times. The CDR3 DNA sequence: TGTGCCTGGAGTGGGCTAGCGGGACGGAATGAGCAGTTCTTC. Protein sequence: CAWSGLAGRNEQFF. V gene TRBV30 combines with J gene TRBJ2-1, with 9 bases lining up with TRBD2. The V and J ends lost 1 base and 7 bases, in that order; junction bases with no gene match: 5. The CDR3 sequence is 14 residues long. Germline-derived CDR1 and CDR2 are GTSNPN and SVGIG (reference sequence).

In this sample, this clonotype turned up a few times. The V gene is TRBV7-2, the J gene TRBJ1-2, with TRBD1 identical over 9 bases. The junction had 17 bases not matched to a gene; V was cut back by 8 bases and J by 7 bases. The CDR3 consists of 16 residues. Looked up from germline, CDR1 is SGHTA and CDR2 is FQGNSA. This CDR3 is CASGRDEDRGAFGYTF. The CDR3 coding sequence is TGTGCCAGCGGCCGAGACGAGGACAGGGGCGCCTTTGGCTACACCTTC.

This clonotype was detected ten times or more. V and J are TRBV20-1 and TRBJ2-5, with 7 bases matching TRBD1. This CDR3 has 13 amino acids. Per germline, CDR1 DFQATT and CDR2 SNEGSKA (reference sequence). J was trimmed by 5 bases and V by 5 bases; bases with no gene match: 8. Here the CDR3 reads CSALTGVPETQYF. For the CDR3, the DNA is TGCAGTGCTCTTACAGGGGTCCCTGAGACCCAGTACTTC.

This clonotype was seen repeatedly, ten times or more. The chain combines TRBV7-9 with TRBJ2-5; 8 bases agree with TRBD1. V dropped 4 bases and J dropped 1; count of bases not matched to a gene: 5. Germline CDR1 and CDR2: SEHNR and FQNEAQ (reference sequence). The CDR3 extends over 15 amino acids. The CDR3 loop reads CASSSDRGGQETQYF. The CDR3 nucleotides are TGTGCCAGCAGCTCAGACAGGGGAGGCCAAGAGACCCAGTACTTC.

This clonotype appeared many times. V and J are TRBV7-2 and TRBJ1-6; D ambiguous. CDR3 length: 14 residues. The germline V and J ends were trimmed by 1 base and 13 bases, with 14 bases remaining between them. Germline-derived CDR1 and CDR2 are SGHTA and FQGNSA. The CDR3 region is CASSLGGGPQPLHF. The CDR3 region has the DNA TGTGCCAGCAGCTTAGGAGGTGGCCCGCAGCCCCTCCACTTT.

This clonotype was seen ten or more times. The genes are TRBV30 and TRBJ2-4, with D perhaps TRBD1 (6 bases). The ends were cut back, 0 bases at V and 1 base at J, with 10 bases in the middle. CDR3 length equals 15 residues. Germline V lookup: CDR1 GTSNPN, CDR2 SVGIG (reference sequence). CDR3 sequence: CAWSVPGDAKNIQYF. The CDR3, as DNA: TGTGCCTGGAGTGTACCAGGGGATGCCAAAAACATTCAGTACTTC.

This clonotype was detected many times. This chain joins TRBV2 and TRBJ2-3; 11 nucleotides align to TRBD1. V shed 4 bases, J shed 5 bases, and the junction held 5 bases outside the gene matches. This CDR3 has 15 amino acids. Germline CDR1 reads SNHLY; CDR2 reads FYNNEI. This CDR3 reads CASSGGQGAGDTQYF. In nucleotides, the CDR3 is TGTGCCAGCAGTGGCGGACAGGGGGCAGGAGATACGCAGTATTTT.

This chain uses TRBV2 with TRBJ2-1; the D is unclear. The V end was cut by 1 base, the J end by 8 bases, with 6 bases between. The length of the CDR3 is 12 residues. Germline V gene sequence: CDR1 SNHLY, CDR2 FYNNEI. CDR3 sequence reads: CASSEDSYEQFF. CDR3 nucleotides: TGTGCCAGCAGTGAAGACAGCTATGAGCAGTTCTTC.

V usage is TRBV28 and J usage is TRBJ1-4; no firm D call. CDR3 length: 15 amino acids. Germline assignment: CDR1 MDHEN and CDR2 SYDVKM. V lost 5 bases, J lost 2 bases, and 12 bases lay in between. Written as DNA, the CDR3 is TGTGCCAGCAGTCCCGACGGGATGACTAATGAAAAACTGTTTTTT. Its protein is CASSPDGMTNEKLFF.

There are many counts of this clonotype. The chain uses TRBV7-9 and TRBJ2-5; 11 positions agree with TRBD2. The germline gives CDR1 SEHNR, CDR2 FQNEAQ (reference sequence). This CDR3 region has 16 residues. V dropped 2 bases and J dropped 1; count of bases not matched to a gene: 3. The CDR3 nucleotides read TGTGCCAGCAGCTTATGGACTAGCGGGTCCCAAGAGACCCAGTACTTC. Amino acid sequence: CASSLWTSGSQETQYF.

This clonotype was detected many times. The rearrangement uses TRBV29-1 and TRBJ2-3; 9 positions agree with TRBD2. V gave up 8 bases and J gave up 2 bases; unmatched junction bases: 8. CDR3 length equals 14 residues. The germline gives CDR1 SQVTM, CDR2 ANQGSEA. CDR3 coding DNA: TGCAGCCTGGAGGCGGGAGGGATCACAGATACGCAGTATTTT. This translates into CSLEAGGITDTQYF.

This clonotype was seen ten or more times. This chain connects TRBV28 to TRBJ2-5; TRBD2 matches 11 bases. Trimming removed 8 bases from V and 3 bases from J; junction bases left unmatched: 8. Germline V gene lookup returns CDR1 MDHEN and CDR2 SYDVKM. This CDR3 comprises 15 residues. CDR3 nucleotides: TGTGCCAGCCTCTCTCCGGGACTAGCGGAAGAGACCCAGTACTTC. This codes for CASLSPGLAEETQYF.

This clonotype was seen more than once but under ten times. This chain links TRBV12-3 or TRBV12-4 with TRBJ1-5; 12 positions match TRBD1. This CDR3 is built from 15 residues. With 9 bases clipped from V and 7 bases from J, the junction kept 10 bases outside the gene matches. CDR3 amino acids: CASPPGQGARQPQHF. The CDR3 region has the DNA TGTGCCAGTCCTCCGGGACAGGGGGCTCGCCAGCCCCAGCATTTT.

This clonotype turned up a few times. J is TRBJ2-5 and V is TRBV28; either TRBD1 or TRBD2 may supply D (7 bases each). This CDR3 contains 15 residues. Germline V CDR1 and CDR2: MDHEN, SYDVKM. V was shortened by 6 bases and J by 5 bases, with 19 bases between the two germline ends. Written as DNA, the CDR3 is TGTGCCAGCAGCGGAGGGACAGCGGGGCAGGAGACCCAGTACTTC. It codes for CASSGGTAGQETQYF.

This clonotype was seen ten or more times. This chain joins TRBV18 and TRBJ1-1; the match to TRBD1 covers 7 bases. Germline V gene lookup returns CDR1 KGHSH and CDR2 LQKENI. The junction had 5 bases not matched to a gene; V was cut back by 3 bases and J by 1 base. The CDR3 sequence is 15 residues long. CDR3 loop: CASSPGQIKNTEAFF. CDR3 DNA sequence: TGTGCCAGCTCACCGGGACAGATAAAGAACACTGAAGCTTTCTTT.

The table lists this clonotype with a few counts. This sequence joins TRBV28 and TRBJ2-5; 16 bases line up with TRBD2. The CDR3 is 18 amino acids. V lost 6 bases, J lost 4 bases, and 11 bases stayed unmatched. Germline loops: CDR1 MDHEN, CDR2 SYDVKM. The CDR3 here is CASRDTGTSGRAGETQYF. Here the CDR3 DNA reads TGTGCCAGCAGAGATACCGGGACTAGCGGGAGGGCCGGAGAGACCCAGTACTTC.

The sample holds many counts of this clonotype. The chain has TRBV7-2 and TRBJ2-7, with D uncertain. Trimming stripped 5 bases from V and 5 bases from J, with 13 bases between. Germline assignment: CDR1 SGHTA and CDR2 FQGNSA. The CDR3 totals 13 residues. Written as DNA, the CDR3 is TGTGCCAGCAGCCTGACCGCGCTTCACGAGCAGTACTTC. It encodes CASSLTALHEQYF.

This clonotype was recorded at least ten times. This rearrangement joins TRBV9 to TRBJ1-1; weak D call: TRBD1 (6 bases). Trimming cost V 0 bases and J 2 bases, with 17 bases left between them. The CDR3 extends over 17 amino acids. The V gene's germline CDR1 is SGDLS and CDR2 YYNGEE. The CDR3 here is CASSVDGGRVLNTEAFF. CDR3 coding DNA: TGTGCCAGCAGCGTAGACGGGGGGCGCGTATTAAACACTGAAGCTTTCTTT.

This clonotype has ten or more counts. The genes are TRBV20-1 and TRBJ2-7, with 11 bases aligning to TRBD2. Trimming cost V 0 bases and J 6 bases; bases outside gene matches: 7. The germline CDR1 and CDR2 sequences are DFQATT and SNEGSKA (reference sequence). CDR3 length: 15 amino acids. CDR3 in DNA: TGCAGTGCTAGAGATCTAGGCCTAGCGGGAGGCGAGCAGTACTTC. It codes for CSARDLGLAGGEQYF.